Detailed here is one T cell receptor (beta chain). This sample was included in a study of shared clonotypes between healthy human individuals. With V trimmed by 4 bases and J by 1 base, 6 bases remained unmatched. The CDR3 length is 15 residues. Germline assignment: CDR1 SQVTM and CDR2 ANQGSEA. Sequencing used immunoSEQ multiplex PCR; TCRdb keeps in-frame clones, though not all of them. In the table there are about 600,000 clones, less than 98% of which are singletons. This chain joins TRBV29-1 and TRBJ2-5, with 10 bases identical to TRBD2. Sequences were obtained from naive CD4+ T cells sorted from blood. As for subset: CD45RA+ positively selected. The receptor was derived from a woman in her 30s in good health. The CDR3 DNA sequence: TGCAGCGTTGTAGAGCGGGAGGGGCCCCAAGAGACCCAGTACTTC. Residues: CSVVEREGPQETQYF.